These 21 T cell receptor beta chains came from one sample sequenced in a study of lymphopenia after photon versus proton radiotherapy. Sequenced by immunoSEQ multiplex PCR; TCRdb stores in-frame clones only, minus some. The sample yields roughly 23,000 clones, 80% to 95% seen once. The input for sequencing was peripheral blood, taken from a patient treated with proton-based radiotherapy. These receptors were obtained from a woman in her seventies with pancreatic cancer. Some clones in this sample may be carry-over from other donors' samples.

The chain carries TRBV30 and TRBJ2-1; D uncertain. Trimming stripped 6 bases from V and 5 bases from J, with 5 bases between. The CDR3 extends over 10 amino acids. Germline assignment: CDR1 GTSNPN and CDR2 SVGIG (reference sequence). CDR3 amino acids: CACQNNEQFF. The DNA for the CDR3 is TGTGCCTGCCAAAACAATGAGCAGTTCTTC.

The rearrangement joins TRBV6-1 to TRBJ2-3, with 9 bases that match TRBD2. Trimming at V came to 0 bases and at J to 1 base, leaving 11 bases not matched to a gene. From germline, CDR1 is MNHNS and CDR2 SASEGT. This CDR3 has 19 residues. The CDR3 sequence is CASSEALLFGGRGTDTQYF. DNA for the CDR3: TGTGCCAGCAGTGAAGCGCTTCTTTTCGGCGGGAGGGGCACAGATACGCAGTATTTT.

This chain links TRBV28 with TRBJ1-4; the D gene is possibly TRBD1 (6 bases). The germline V and J ends were trimmed by 3 bases and 7 bases, with 15 bases remaining between them. CDR3 size: 15 residues. CDR1 and CDR2 from the germline V gene are MDHEN and SYDVKM. CDR3 sequence reads: CASSLPTGTSEKLFF. The CDR3 coding sequence is TGTGCCAGCAGTTTGCCCACAGGGACGAGTGAAAAACTGTTTTTT.

The chain couples TRBV5-6 to TRBJ1-3, with D possibly matching TRBD1 (5 bases). Trimming removed 5 bases from V and 4 bases from J, with 13 bases in between. Looked up from germline, CDR1 is SGHDT and CDR2 is YYEEEE. The CDR3 runs to 14 residues. CDR3 coding DNA: TGTGCCAGCAGGCCCTGGGACGGAGGAAACACCATATATTTT. Translation gives CASRPWDGGNTIYF.

The chain joins TRBV11-2 to TRBJ1-1; 8 bases align to TRBD1. This CDR3 comprises 15 residues. From germline, CDR1 is SGHAT and CDR2 FQNNGV. After removal of 0 bases from V and 4 bases from J, the junction contained 4 bases not matched to a gene. The CDR3 reads CASSLEGQAGTEAFF. The CDR3 nucleotides read TGTGCCAGCAGCTTAGAGGGACAGGCTGGCACTGAAGCTTTCTTT. Complete variable domain (other parts from reference TRBV11-2 and TRBJ1-1): EAGVAQSPRYKIIEKRQSVAFWCNPISGHATLYWYQQILGQGPKLLIQFQNNGVVDDSQLPKDRFSAERLKGVDSTLKIQPAKLEDSAVYLCASSLEGQAGTEAFFGQGTRLTVV.

The chain couples TRBV6-6 to TRBJ1-5; no definite D call. Germline V gives CDR1 MNHNY, CDR2 SVGAGI (reference sequence). This CDR3 has 15 residues. The V end lost 2 bases, the J end lost 0 bases, and 8 bases lay between the germline ends. DNA of the CDR3: TGTGCCAGCAGTTACGGGCCTGATAGCAATCAGCCCCAGCATTTT. It translates to CASSYGPDSNQPQHF.

This chain uses TRBV30 with TRBJ2-1, with D hard to call. Trimming removed 0 bases from V and 5 bases from J, with 5 bases in between. Germline CDR1 and CDR2: GTSNPN and SVGIG (reference sequence). This CDR3 is built from 12 residues. The CDR3 spells CAWSVVNNEQFF. CDR3 in DNA: TGTGCCTGGAGTGTGGTCAACAATGAGCAGTTCTTC. Full variable domain (rest looked up from reference TRBV30 and TRBJ2-1): SQTIHQWPATLVQPVGSPLSLECTVEGTSNPNLYWYRQAAGRGLQLLFYSVGIGQISSEVPQNLSASRPQDRQFILSSKKLLLSDSGFYLCAWSVVNNEQFFGPGTRLTVL.

The chain uses TRBV6-5 and TRBJ2-1; tentative D call: TRBD1 (6 bases). CDR1 is MNHEY, CDR2 SVGAGI, per germline. Between the trimmed V and J ends, which lost 7 bases and 4 bases, there was a span of 11 bases. CDR3 size: 13 residues. The CDR3 nucleotides read TGTGCCAGCAAACAGGGACGGTACAATGAGCAGTTCTTC. It is translated as CASKQGRYNEQFF.

The chain employs TRBV6-4 and TRBJ1-5; no firm D call. V was shortened by 3 bases and J by 2 bases, with 5 bases between the two germline ends. This CDR3 is 13 amino acids long. Germline lookup yields CDR1 MRHNA and CDR2 SNTAGT. The CDR3 coding sequence is TGTGCCAGCAGTGAGAACGGCAATCAGCCCCAGCATTTT. Protein: CASSENGNQPQHF.

The chain couples TRBV5-1 to TRBJ2-7; D may correspond to TRBD1 or TRBD2 (5 bases each). This CDR3 is 15 amino acids long. Trimming left V 4 bases short and J 0 bases short, with 14 bases between. Per germline, CDR1 SGHRS and CDR2 YFSETQ. CDR3 loop: CASSLGTASSYEQYF. Here the CDR3 DNA reads TGCGCCAGCAGCCTTGGGACGGCGAGCTCCTACGAGCAGTACTTC.

V gene TRBV6-5 combines with J gene TRBJ2-5, with 15 bases identical to TRBD2. Germline lookup yields CDR1 MNHEY and CDR2 SVGAGI. The V segment lost 2 bases and the J segment 13 bases; nucleotides outside the gene matches: 5. The CDR3 covers 14 residues. The CDR3 DNA is TGTGCCAGCAGTTACGCCGGGACTAGCGGGAGGCCGTACTTC. Residues: CASSYAGTSGRPYF.

The chain has TRBV7-2 and TRBJ1-2; D is possibly TRBD1 (6 bases). The CDR3 is 16 residues long. The ends were cut back, 1 base at V and 7 bases at J, with 19 bases in the middle. Per the germline V gene, CDR1 is SGHTA and CDR2 is FQGNSA. CDR3 residues: CASSLGSAEGVRGYTF. The CDR3 bases are TGTGCCAGCAGCTTAGGGTCGGCGGAGGGGGTTCGTGGCTACACCTTC.

The chain combines TRBV6-1 with TRBJ2-7; weak D call: TRBD1 (6 bases). Germline CDR1 is MNHNS and CDR2 is SASEGT. V lost 1 base to trimming and J lost 2 bases, with 18 bases between them. The CDR3 consists of 17 residues. For the CDR3, the DNA is TGTGCCAGCAGTGAAGTCCGTGGGGTGGGACATACCTACGAGCAGTACTTC. Amino acids: CASSEVRGVGHTYEQYF.

The chain recombines TRBV11-3 with TRBJ2-1, with D possibly TRBD2 on 5 matching bases. In germline, CDR1 is SGHNT, CDR2 YENEEA. The CDR3 loop spans 13 amino acids. The ends were cut back, 0 bases at V and 10 bases at J, with 10 bases in the middle. CDR3 region: CASSLDQSGEQFF. CDR3 DNA: TGTGCCAGCAGCTTAGATCAGAGCGGCGAGCAGTTCTTC.

V and J are TRBV5-6 and TRBJ1-4; possibly TRBD1 for D (5 bases). CDR3 length: 13 residues. With 4 bases removed from V and 7 bases from J, the gap between germline ends came to 11 bases. Germline lookup yields CDR1 SGHDT and CDR2 YYEEEE. CDR3 amino acids: CASSPGGGEKLFF. The CDR3 DNA reads TGTGCCAGCAGCCCCGGGGGGGGTGAAAAACTGTTTTTT. The full variable domain, with the rest looked up from reference TRBV5-6 and TRBJ1-4, is DAGVTQSPTHLIKTRGQQVTLRCSPKSGHDTVSWYQQALGQGPQFIFQYYEEEERQRGNFPDRFSGHQFPNYSSELNVNALLLGDSALYLCASSPGGGEKLFFGSGTQLSVL.

This chain connects TRBV5-4 to TRBJ2-1; D is unresolved. The CDR3 runs to 15 residues. Per the germline V gene, CDR1 is SGHNT and CDR2 is YYREEE (reference sequence). V shed 6 bases and J shed 6 bases, with 19 bases lying between them. CDR3 residues: CASTFLTVPGNEQFF. CDR3 coding DNA: TGTGCCAGCACCTTCCTTACGGTGCCGGGCAATGAGCAGTTCTTC.

The chain uses TRBV19 and TRBJ2-2, with D hard to call. V lost 3 bases, J lost 3 bases, and 8 bases lay in between. The CDR3 consists of 14 residues. The germline V gene encodes CDR1 LNHDA and CDR2 SQIVND (reference sequence). The CDR3 coding sequence is TGTGCCAGTAGTATGGCGCAGTACACCGGGGAGCTGTTTTTT. Residues: CASSMAQYTGELFF.

This sequence joins TRBV19 and TRBJ2-7; D is undetermined. V was clipped by 5 bases and J by 0 bases, with 14 bases between them. CDR1 and CDR2 from the germline V gene are LNHDA and SQIVND (reference sequence). This CDR3 spans 15 amino acids. The CDR3 region is CASSLTRESSYEQYF. The DNA of the CDR3 is TGTGCCAGTAGTTTAACACGTGAAAGCTCCTACGAGCAGTACTTC.

The chain couples TRBV30 to TRBJ2-5; D is possibly TRBD1 or TRBD2 (5 bases each). CDR3 length: 12 residues. V was clipped by 0 bases and J by 4 bases, with 6 bases between them. The germline V gene has CDR1 GTSNPN and CDR2 SVGIG (reference sequence). CDR3: CAWSVGGETQYF. CDR3 sequence (DNA): TGTGCCTGGAGTGTTGGGGGAGAGACCCAGTACTTC.

The rearrangement links TRBV20-1 to TRBJ1-1, with D unresolved. Trimming pared 5 bases from V and 1 base from J, leaving 5 bases between. The CDR3 consists of 11 residues. Per germline, CDR1 DFQATT and CDR2 SNEGSKA (reference sequence). The CDR3 coding sequence is TGCAGTGCTGGCGAGAACACTGAAGCTTTCTTT. Encoded protein: CSAGENTEAFF.

V gene TRBV5-8 combines with J gene TRBJ2-2, with unresolved D. V gave up 0 bases and J gave up 6 bases, with 15 bases separating them. This CDR3 comprises 16 residues. CDR1 SGHTS and CDR2 YDEGEE come from the germline V gene. The CDR3 nucleotides are TGTGCCAGCAGCTTGGTCGTGGACGCTTATGCCGGGGAGCTGTTTTTT. Protein sequence: CASSLVVDAYAGELFF.